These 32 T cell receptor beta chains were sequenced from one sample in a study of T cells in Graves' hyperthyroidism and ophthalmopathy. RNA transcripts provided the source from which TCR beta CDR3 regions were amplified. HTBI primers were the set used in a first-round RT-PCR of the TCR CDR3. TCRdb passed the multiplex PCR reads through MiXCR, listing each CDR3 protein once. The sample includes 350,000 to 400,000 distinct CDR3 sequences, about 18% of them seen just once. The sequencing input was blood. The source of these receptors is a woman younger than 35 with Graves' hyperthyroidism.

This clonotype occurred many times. CDR3 in amino acids: CASSSDRVLEQYF. CDR3 nucleotides: TGTGCCAGCAGTTCGGACAGGGTGCTCGAGCAGTACTTC. V usage is TRBV12-3 or TRBV12-4 and J usage is TRBJ2-7, with 8 bases identical to TRBD1. With V trimmed by 4 bases and J by 6 bases, 5 bases remained unmatched. CDR3 length: 13 residues.

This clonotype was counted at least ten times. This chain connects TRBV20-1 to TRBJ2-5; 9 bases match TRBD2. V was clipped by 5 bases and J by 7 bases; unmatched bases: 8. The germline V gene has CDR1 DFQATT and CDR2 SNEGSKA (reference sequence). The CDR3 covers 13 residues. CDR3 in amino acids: CSALRTSDRTQYF. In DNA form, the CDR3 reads TGCAGTGCTCTCCGGACTAGCGATCGGACCCAGTACTTC.

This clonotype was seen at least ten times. The CDR3 reads CSVSPVGHGNYEQYF. CDR3 DNA: TGCAGCGTTTCCCCCGTGGGACATGGCAACTACGAGCAGTACTTC. V is TRBV29-1 and J is TRBJ2-7; the D gene is possibly TRBD1 (6 bases). The CDR3 has 15 amino acids. Trimming pared 5 bases from V and 3 bases from J, leaving 20 bases between. Germline V gene data show CDR1 as SQVTM and CDR2 as ANQGSEA.

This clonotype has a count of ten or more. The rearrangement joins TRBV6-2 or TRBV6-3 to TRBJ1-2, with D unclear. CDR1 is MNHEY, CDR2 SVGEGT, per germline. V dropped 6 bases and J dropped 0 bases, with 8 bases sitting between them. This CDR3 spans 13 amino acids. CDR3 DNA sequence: TGTGCCAGCAGAACGGTAGCTAACTATGGCTACACCTTC. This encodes CASRTVANYGYTF.

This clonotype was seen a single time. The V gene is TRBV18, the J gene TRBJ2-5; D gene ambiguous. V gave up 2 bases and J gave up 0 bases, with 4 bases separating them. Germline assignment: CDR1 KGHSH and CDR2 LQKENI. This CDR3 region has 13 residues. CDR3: CASSPKHQETQYF. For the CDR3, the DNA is TGTGCCAGCTCACCAAAGCACCAAGAGACCCAGTACTTC.

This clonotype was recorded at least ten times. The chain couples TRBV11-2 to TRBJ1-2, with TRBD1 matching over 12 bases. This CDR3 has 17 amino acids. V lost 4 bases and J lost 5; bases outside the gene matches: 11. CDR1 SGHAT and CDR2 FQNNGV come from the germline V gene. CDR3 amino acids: CASSSGTGGLLKYGYTF. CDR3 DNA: TGTGCCAGCAGCTCAGGGACAGGGGGCCTCCTAAAATATGGCTACACCTTC.

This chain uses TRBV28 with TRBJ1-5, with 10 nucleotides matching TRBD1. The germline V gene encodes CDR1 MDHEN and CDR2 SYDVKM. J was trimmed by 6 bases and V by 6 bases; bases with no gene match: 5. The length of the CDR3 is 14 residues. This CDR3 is CASSTGTGAQPQHF. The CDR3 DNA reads TGTGCCAGCAGCACCGGGACAGGGGCTCAGCCCCAGCATTTT.

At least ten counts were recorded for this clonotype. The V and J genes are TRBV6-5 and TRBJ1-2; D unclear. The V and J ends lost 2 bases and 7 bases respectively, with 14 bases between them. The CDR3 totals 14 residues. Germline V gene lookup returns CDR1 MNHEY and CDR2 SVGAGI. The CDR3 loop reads CASSYPEGPSGYTF. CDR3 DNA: TGTGCCAGCAGTTACCCCGAGGGCCCCTCTGGCTACACCTTC.

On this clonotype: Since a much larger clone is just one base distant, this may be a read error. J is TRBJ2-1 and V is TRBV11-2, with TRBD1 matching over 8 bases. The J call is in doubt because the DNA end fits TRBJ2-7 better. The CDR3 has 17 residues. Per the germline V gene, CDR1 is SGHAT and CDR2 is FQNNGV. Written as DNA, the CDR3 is TGTGCCAGCAGCTTAAGTTTGGGACAGGTAGTATACAATGAGCAGTACTTC. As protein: CASSLSLGQVVYNEQYF.

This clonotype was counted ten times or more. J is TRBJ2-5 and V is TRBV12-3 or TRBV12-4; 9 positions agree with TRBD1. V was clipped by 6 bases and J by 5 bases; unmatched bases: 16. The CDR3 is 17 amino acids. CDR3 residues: CASSLGTGNVYGETQYF. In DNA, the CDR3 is TGTGCCAGCAGCCTCGGGACAGGGAATGTTTATGGCGAGACCCAGTACTTC.

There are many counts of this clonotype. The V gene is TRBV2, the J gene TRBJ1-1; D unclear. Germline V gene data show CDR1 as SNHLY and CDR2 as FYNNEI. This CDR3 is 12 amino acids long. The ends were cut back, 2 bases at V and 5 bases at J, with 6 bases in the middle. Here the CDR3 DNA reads TGTGCCAGCAGTGAAAAGCGGACTGAAGCTTTCTTT. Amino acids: CASSEKRTEAFF.

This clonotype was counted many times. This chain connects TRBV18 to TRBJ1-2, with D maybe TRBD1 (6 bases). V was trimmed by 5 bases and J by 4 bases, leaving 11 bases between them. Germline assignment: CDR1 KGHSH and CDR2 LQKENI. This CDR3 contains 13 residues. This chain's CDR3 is CASSGQSSYGYTF. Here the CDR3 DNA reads TGTGCCAGCTCAGGACAGAGCTCCTATGGCTACACCTTC.

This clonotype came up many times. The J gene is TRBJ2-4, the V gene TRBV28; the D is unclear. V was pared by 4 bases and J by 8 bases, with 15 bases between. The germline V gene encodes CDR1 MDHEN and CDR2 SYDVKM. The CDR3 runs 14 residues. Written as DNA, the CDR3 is TGTGCCAGCAGTTCCGTTATTGGGCGTGACATTCAGTACTTC. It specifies CASSSVIGRDIQYF.

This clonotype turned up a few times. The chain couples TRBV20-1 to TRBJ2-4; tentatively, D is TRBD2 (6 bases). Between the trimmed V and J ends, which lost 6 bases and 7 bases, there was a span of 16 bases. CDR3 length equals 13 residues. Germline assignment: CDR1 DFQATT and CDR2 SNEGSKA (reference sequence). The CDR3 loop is CSAGQLAGNIQYF. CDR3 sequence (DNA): TGCAGTGCGGGGCAACTAGCAGGGAACATTCAGTACTTC.

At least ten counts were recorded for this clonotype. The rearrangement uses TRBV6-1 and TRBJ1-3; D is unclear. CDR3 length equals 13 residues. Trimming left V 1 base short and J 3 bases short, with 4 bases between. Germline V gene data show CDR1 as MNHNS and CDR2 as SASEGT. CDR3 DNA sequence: TGTGCCAGCAGTGAAGGCAGTGGAAACACCATATATTTT. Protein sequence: CASSEGSGNTIYF.

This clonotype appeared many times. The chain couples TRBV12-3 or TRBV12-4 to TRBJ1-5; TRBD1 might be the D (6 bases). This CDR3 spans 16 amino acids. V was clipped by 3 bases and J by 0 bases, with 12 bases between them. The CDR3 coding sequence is TGTGCCAGCAGTTTCAGACAGGATTTTAGCAATCAGCCCCAGCATTTT. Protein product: CASSFRQDFSNQPQHF.

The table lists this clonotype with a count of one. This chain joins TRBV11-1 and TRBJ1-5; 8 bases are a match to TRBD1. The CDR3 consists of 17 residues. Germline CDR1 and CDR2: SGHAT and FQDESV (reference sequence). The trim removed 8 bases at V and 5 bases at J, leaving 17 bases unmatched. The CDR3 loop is CASRLNKTDRVDQPQHF. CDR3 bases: TGTGCCAGCCGACTAAATAAGACGGACAGGGTTGATCAGCCCCAGCATTTT. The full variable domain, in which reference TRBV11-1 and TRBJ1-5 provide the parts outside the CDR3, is EAEVAQSPRYKITEKSQAVAFWCDPISGHATLYWYRQILGQGPELLVQFQDESVVDDSQLPKDRFSAERLKGVDSTLKIQPAELGDSAMYLCASRLNKTDRVDQPQHFGDGTRLSIL.

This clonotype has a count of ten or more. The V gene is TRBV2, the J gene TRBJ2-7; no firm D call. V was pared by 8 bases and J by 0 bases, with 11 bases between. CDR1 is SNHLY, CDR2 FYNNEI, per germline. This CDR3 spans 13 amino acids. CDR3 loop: CASRRLLSYEQYF. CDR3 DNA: TGTGCCAGCCGCCGCCTCCTCTCCTACGAGCAGTACTTC.

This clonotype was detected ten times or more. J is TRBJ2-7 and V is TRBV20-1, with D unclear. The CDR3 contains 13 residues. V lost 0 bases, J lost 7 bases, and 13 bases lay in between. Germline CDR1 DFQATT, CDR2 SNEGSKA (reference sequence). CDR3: CSARDGPWDEQYF. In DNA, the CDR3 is TGCAGTGCTAGAGATGGGCCCTGGGATGAGCAGTACTTC.

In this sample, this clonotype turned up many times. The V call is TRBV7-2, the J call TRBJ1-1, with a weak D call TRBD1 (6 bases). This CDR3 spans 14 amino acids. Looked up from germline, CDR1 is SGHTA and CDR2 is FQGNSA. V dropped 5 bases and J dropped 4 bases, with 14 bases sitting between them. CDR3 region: CASSITGFGTEAFF. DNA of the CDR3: TGTGCCAGCAGCATCACAGGGTTTGGCACTGAAGCTTTCTTT.

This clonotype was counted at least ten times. Written as DNA, the CDR3 is TGTGCCAGCAGTTTAGCCGGGAGATCCTACGAGCAGTACTTC. Translation: CASSLAGRSYEQYF. The V and J genes are TRBV12-3 or TRBV12-4 and TRBJ2-7; tentatively, D is TRBD2 (6 bases). The CDR3 has 14 amino acids. Trimming cost V 0 bases and J 1 base, with 7 bases left between them.

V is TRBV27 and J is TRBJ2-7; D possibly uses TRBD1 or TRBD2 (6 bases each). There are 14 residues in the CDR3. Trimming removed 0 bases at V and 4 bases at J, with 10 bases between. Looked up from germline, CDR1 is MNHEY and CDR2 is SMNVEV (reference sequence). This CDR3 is CASSLSRDKYEQYF. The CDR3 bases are TGTGCCAGCAGTTTATCGCGGGACAAGTACGAGCAGTACTTC.

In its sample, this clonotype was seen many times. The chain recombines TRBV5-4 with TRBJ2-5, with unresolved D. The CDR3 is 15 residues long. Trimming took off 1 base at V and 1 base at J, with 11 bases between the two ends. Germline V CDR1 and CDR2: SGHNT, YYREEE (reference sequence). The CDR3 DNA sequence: TGTGCCAGCAGCTTGACGGGTTCAGTCCAAGAGACCCAGTACTTC. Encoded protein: CASSLTGSVQETQYF.

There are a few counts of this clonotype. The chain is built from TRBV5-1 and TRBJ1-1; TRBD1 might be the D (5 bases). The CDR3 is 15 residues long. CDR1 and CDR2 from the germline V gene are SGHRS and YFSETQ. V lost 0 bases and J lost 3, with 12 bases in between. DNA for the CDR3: TGCGCCAGCAGCTTGGCCCCGGGGGAGGACACTGAAGCTTTCTTT. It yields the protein CASSLAPGEDTEAFF.

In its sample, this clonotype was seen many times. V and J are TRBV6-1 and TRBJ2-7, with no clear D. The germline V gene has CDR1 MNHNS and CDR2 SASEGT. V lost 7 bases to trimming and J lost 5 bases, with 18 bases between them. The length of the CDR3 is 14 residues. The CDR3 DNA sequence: TGTGCCAGCACCAAGTACACGGCGGTAGACGAGCAGTACTTC. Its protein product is CASTKYTAVDEQYF.

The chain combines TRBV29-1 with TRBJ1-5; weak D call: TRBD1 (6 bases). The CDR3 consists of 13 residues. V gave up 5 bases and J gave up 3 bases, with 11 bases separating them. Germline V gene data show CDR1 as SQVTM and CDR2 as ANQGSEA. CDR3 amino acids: CSVSTGPNQPQHF. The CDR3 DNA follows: TGCAGCGTTTCTACAGGGCCCAATCAGCCCCAGCATTTT.

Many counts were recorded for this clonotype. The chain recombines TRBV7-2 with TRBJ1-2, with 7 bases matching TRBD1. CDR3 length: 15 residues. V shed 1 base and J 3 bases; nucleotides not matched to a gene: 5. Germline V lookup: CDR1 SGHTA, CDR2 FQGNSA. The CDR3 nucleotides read TGTGCCAGCAGCTTAGGACAGGGTTCCCACTATGGCTACACCTTC. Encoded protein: CASSLGQGSHYGYTF.

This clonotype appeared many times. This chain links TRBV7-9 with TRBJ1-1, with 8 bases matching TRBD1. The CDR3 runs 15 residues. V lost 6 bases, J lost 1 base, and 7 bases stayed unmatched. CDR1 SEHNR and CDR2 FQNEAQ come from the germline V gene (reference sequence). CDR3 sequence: CASSKGQGWNTEAFF. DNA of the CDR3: TGTGCCAGCAGTAAAGGACAGGGATGGAACACTGAAGCTTTCTTT.

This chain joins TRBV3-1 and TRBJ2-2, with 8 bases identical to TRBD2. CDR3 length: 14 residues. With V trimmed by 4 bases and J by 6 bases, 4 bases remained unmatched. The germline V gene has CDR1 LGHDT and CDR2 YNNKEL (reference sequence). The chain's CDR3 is CASSLGGAAGELFF. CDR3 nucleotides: TGTGCCAGCAGCCTCGGGGGGGCCGCCGGGGAGCTGTTTTTT.

DNA of the CDR3: TGCAGTGCTAGAGTAGGACAGCAAGAGACCCAGTACTTC. This gives the protein CSARVGQQETQYF. The chain couples TRBV20-1 to TRBJ2-5; D is perhaps TRBD1 (6 bases). V gave up 1 base and J gave up 2 bases, with 8 bases separating them. The CDR3 is 13 amino acids. Germline V gene sequence: CDR1 DFQATT, CDR2 SNEGSKA (reference sequence).

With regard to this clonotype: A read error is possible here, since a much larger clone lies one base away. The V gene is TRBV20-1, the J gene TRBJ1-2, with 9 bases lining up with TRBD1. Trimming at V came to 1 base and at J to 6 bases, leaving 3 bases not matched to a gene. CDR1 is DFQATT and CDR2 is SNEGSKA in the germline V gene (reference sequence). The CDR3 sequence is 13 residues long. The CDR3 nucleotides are TGCAGTGCTAGAGTGACAGGGGGGAATGGCTACACCTTC. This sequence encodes CSARVTGGNGYTF.

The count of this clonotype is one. In DNA form, the CDR3 reads TGTGCCAGCAGCTTTCCGGACAGTTACACTGAAGCTTTCTTT. As protein: CASSFPDSYTEAFF. The genes are TRBV11-2 and TRBJ1-1; perhaps TRBD1 as D (6 bases). This CDR3 has 14 residues. Germline loops: CDR1 SGHAT, CDR2 FQNNGV. Trimming removed 3 bases from V and 3 bases from J, with 11 bases in between.